The 15 T cell receptor beta chains below come from one sample, sequenced in a study of OX40 agonist ivuxolimab in advanced cancers. Here immunoSEQ multiplex PCR was the method, and the copy in TCRdb shows in-frame clones only, minus some. In the table there are 100,000 or so clones, about four fifths of which are singletons. The starting material was CD4+ or CD8+ T cells sorted from blood, obtained in a trial of the OX40 agonist ivuxolimab. All receptors come from an adult with an advanced solid tumor such as melanoma, head and neck, liver or kidney cancer.

This clone has a single count. This sequence joins TRBV30 and TRBJ1-2; D perhaps matches TRBD1 (6 bases). Germline values: CDR1 GTSNPN, CDR2 SVGIG (reference sequence). The CDR3 contains 13 residues. Trimming pared 3 bases from V and 2 bases from J, leaving 10 bases between. CDR3 sequence (DNA): TGTGCCTGGAGCGAGGGGGTGAACTATGGCTACACCTTC. Its translation: CAWSEGVNYGYTF.

V and J are TRBV9 and TRBJ2-2; the D is unclear. The germline V gene has CDR1 SGDLS and CDR2 YYNGEE. The CDR3 is 12 residues long. Trimming removed 3 bases at V and 9 bases at J, with 9 bases between. The CDR3 loop reads CASSDPARELFF. In DNA, the CDR3 is TGTGCCAGCAGCGATCCCGCCCGGGAGCTGTTTTTT.

This chain links TRBV7-3 with TRBJ2-3; TRBD1 matches at 9 bases. Losses at the gene ends were 5 bases for V and 5 bases for J; bases not matched to a gene: 8. The CDR3 runs to 15 residues. The germline V gene has CDR1 SGHTA and CDR2 FQGTGA. The CDR3 DNA follows: TGTGCCAGCAGCCCGACAGGGGGTCTGGGAGATACGCAGTATTTT. It yields the protein CASSPTGGLGDTQYF.

This rearrangement joins TRBV7-3 to TRBJ1-1; D not certain. In germline, CDR1 is SGHTA, CDR2 FQGTGA. Trimming removed 2 bases at V and 2 bases at J, with 9 bases between. This CDR3 region has 14 residues. CDR3 DNA sequence: TGTGCCAGCAGCTTACATGGGTCTAACACTGAAGCTTTCTTT. This gives the protein CASSLHGSNTEAFF.

The genes are TRBV19 and TRBJ1-3; no clear D gene. Germline V gene data show CDR1 as LNHDA and CDR2 as SQIVND (reference sequence). CDR3 length: 14 residues. The V end lost 3 bases, the J end lost 2 bases, and 8 bases lay between the germline ends. The CDR3 region has the DNA TGTGCCAGTAGTATCGGCGTTCCTGGAAACACCATATATTTT. This sequence encodes CASSIGVPGNTIYF.

This clone was observed a single time. The CDR3 spells CASRRAQDYEQYF. CDR3 DNA sequence: TGTGCCAGCAGACGGGCCCAAGATTACGAGCAGTACTTC. The chain links TRBV6-6 to TRBJ2-7, with unresolved D. This CDR3 comprises 13 residues. The V end lost 6 bases, the J end lost 4 bases, and 13 bases lay between the germline ends. The germline V gene encodes CDR1 MNHNY and CDR2 SVGAGI (reference sequence).

The chain recombines TRBV5-3 with TRBJ1-2, with D unclear. TRBV5-3 is noted as an ORF with a role that remains uncertain. The V gene lost 8 bases and the J gene lost 0 bases, with 11 bases spanning the gap. CDR3 length: 13 amino acids. CDR3 nucleotides: TGTGCCAGCAGTCTGACATCTAACTATGGCTACACCTTC. Its translation: CASSLTSNYGYTF.

The chain has TRBV19 and TRBJ1-2; TRBD1 is a possible D gene (6 bases). V was pared by 7 bases and J by 4 bases, with 10 bases between. The CDR3 runs 12 residues. Germline CDR1 LNHDA, CDR2 SQIVND (reference sequence). For the CDR3, the DNA is TGTGCCAGTACCGGGGGCCTCTATGGCTACACCTTC. It translates to CASTGGLYGYTF. The complete variable domain, with remaining parts taken from reference TRBV19 and TRBJ1-2, reads DGGITQSPKYLFRKEGQNVTLSCEQNLNHDAMYWYRQDPGQGLRLIYYSQIVNDFQKGDIAEGYSVSREKKESFPLTVTSAQKNPTAFYLCASTGGLYGYTFGSGTRLTVV.

The count of this clone is one. The chain joins TRBV18 to TRBJ1-4, with 10 bases matching TRBD1. Trimming removed 2 bases from V and 1 base from J; junction bases left unmatched: 7. CDR3 length: 18 residues. Looked up from germline, CDR1 is KGHSH and CDR2 is LQKENI. CDR3 amino acids: CASSPSRTGGRTNEKLFF. CDR3 nucleotides: TGTGCCAGCTCACCATCCCGGACAGGGGGTAGAACTAATGAAAAACTGTTTTTT.

V and J are TRBV10-3 and TRBJ1-5, with 10 positions matching TRBD1. Germline lookup yields CDR1 ENHRY and CDR2 SYGVKD. The CDR3 has 17 residues. The V and J ends lost 0 bases and 1 base, in that order; junction bases with no gene match: 3. The DNA for the CDR3 is TGTGCCATCAGTGAGTCAGTGGGACAGGGGAGCAATCAGCCCCAGCATTTT. As protein: CAISESVGQGSNQPQHF.

The chain uses TRBV19 and TRBJ1-4; D is possibly TRBD1 (6 bases). The CDR3 covers 13 residues. Between the trimmed V and J ends, which lost 3 bases and 8 bases, there was a span of 10 bases. CDR1 and CDR2 from the germline V gene are LNHDA and SQIVND (reference sequence). The CDR3, as DNA: TGTGCCAGTAGTATCCCCGGGACAGAAAAACTGTTTTTT. It specifies CASSIPGTEKLFF.

The gene calls are TRBV19 and TRBJ2-2; D is undetermined. Trimming removed 1 base from V and 1 base from J, with 16 bases in between. Per germline, CDR1 LNHDA and CDR2 SQIVND (reference sequence). This CDR3 spans 18 amino acids. The CDR3 is CASSIVGRMSGNTGELFF. As DNA, the CDR3 is TGTGCCAGTAGTATAGTTGGACGCATGTCGGGGAACACCGGGGAGCTGTTTTTT.

This chain links TRBV7-2 with TRBJ1-2; D might be TRBD1 (5 bases). Germline lookup yields CDR1 SGHTA and CDR2 FQGNSA. V lost 5 bases to trimming and J lost 4 bases, with 11 bases between them. The CDR3 contains 13 residues. In nucleotides, the CDR3 is TGTGCCAGCAGCCCAGGGATCGGCTATGGCTACACCTTC. Amino acid sequence: CASSPGIGYGYTF.

This chain joins TRBV6-1 and TRBJ2-7, with D uncertain. Germline values: CDR1 MNHNS, CDR2 SASEGT. V lost 6 bases and J lost 4, with 19 bases in between. The CDR3 loop spans 15 amino acids. CDR3 protein: CASSLGVGVGYEQYF. The CDR3 region has the DNA TGTGCCAGCAGCCTGGGTGTTGGGGTAGGGTACGAGCAGTACTTC.

This CDR3 is CASSTHSGNTIYF. CDR3 sequence (DNA): TGTGCCAGCAGTACCCACTCTGGAAACACCATATATTTT. V is TRBV2 and J is TRBJ1-3; D uncertain. Trimming took off 5 bases at V and 0 bases at J, with 5 bases between the two ends. The CDR3 has 13 amino acids. CDR1 is SNHLY and CDR2 is FYNNEI in the germline V gene.